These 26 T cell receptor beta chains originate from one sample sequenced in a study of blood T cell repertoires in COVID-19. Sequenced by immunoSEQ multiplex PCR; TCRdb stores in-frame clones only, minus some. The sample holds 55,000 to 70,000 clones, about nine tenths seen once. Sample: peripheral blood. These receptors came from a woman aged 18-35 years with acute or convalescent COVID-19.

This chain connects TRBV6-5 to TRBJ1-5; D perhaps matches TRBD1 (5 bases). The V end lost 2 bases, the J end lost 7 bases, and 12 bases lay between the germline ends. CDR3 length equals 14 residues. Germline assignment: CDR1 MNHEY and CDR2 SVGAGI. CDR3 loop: CASSYPGIGQPQHF. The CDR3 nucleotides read TGTGCCAGCAGTTACCCAGGGATTGGGCAGCCCCAGCATTTT.

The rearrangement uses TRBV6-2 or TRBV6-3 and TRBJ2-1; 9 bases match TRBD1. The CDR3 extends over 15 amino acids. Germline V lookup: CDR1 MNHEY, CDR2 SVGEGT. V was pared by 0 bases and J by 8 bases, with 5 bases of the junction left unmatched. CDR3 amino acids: CASSYSGTGPDEQFF. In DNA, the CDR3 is TGTGCCAGCAGTTACTCCGGGACAGGGCCCGATGAGCAGTTCTTC.

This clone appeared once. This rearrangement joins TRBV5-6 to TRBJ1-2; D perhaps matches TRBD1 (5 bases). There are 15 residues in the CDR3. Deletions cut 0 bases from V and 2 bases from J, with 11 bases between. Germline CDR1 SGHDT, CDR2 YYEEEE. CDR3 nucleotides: TGTGCCAGCAGCTTGGCTCAGGGATCAAACTATGGCTACACCTTC. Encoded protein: CASSLAQGSNYGYTF.

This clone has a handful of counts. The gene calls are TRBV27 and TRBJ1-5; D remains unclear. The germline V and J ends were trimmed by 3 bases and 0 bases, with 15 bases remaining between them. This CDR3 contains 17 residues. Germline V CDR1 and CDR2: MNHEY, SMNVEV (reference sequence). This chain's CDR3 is CASSLFGARNSNQPQHF. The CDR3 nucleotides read TGTGCCAGCAGTTTGTTTGGAGCCCGAAATAGCAATCAGCCCCAGCATTTT.

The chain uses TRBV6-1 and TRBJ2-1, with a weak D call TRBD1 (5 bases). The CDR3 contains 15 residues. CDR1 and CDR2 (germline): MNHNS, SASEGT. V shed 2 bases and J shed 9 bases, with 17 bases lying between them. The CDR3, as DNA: TGTGCCAGCAGTGAATTTCAGGGTCAAATATCTGAGCAGTTCTTC. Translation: CASSEFQGQISEQFF.

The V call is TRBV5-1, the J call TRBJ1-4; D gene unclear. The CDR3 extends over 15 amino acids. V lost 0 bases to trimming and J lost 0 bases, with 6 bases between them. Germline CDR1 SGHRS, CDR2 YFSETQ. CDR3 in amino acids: CASSLDTATNEKLFF. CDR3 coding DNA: TGCGCCAGCAGCTTGGATACTGCAACTAATGAAAAACTGTTTTTT.

The CDR3, as DNA: TGTGCCTGGGACACACAGGGCTCTGGCTACACCTTC. The encoded protein is CAWDTQGSGYTF. The V and J genes are TRBV30 and TRBJ1-2; the D gene is possibly TRBD1 (6 bases). This CDR3 has 12 amino acids. Germline V gene data show CDR1 as GTSNPN and CDR2 as SVGIG (reference sequence). V was pared by 5 bases and J by 7 bases, with 14 bases between.

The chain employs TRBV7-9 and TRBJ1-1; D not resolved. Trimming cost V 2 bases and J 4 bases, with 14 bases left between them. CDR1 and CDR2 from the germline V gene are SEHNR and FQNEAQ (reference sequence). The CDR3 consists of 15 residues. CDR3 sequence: CASSLTASVTTEAFF. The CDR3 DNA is TGTGCCAGCAGCTTAACTGCATCGGTCACCACTGAAGCTTTCTTT.

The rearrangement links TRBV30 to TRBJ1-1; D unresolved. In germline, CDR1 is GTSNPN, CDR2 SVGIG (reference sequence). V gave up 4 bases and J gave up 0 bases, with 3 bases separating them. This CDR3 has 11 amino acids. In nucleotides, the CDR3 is TGTGCCTGGATCATGAACACTGAAGCTTTCTTT. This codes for CAWIMNTEAFF.

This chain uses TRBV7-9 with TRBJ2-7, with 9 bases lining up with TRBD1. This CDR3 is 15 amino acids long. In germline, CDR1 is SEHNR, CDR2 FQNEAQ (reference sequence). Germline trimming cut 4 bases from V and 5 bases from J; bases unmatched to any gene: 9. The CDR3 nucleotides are TGTGCCAGCAGCTCTACAGGGGGCGAATCCAACGAGCAGTACTTC. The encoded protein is CASSSTGGESNEQYF.

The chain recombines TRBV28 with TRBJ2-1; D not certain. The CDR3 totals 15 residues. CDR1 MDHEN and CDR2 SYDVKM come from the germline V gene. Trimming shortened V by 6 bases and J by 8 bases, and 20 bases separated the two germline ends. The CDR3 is CASSGRLPGSDEQFF. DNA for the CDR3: TGTGCCAGCAGCGGAAGGCTCCCGGGTAGTGATGAGCAGTTCTTC.

DNA for the CDR3: TGTGCCAGCAGCTTGGAGCCGGGACTAGTAATTGGTGAGCAGTTCTTC. Amino acids: CASSLEPGLVIGEQFF. The V and J genes are TRBV5-4 and TRBJ2-1; 8 bases line up with TRBD2. V shed 0 bases and J 9 bases; nucleotides not matched to a gene: 11. CDR1 is SGHNT, CDR2 YYREEE, per germline (reference sequence). The CDR3 loop spans 16 amino acids.

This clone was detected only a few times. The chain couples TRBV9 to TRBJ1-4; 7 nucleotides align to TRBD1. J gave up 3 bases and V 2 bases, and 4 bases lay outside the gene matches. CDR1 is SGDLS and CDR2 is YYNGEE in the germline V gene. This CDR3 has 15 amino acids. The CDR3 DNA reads TGTGCCAGCAGCGTCGAGGGGGCAGCTAATGAAAAACTGTTTTTT. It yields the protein CASSVEGAANEKLFF.

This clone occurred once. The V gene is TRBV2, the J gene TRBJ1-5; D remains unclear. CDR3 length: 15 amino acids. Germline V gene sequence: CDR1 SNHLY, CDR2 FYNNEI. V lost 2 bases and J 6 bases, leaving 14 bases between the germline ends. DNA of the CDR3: TGTGCCAGCAGTGAAAGAGGAGTTAGAGGTCAGCCCCAGCATTTT. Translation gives CASSERGVRGQPQHF.

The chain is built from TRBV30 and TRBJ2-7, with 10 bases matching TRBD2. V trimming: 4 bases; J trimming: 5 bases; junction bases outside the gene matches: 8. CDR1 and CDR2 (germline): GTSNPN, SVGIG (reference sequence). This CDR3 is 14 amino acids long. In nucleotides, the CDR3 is TGTGCCTGGACTCCGGGACTAGCGACCAACGAGCAGTACTTC. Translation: CAWTPGLATNEQYF. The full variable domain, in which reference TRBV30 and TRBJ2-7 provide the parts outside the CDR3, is SQTIHQWPATLVQPVGSPLSLECTVEGTSNPNLYWYRQAAGRGLQLLFYSVGIGQISSEVPQNLSASRPQDRQFILSSKKLLLSDSGFYLCAWTPGLATNEQYFGPGTRLTVT.

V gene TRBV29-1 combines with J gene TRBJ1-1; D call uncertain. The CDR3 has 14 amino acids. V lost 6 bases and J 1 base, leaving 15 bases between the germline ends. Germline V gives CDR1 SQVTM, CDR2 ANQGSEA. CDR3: CSVTRGGANTEAFF. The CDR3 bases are TGCAGCGTCACGCGGGGTGGCGCGAACACTGAAGCTTTCTTT.

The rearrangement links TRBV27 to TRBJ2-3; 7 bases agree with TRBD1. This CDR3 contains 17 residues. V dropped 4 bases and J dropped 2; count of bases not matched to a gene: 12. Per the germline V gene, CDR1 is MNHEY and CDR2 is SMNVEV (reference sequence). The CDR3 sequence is CASSSLGQASLTDTQYF. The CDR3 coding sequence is TGTGCCAGCAGTTCACTCGGACAGGCTAGCCTCACAGATACGCAGTATTTT.

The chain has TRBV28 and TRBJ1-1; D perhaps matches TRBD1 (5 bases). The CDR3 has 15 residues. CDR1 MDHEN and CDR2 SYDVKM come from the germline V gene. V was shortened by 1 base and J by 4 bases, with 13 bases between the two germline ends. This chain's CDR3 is CASSLSLRGTTEAFF. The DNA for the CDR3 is TGTGCCAGCAGTTTATCGTTGCGGGGGACCACTGAAGCTTTCTTT.

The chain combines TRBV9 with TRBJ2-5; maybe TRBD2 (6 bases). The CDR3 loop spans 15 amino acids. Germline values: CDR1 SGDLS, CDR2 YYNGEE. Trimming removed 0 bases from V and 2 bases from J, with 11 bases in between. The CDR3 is CASSVAPGRQETQYF. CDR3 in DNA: TGTGCCAGCAGCGTAGCCCCTGGGAGGCAAGAGACCCAGTACTTC.

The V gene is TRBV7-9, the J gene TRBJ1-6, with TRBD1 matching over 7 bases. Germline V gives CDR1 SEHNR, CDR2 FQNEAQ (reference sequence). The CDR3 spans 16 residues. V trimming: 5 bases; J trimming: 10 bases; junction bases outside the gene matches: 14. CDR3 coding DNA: TGTGCCAGCAGCCTTAATACAGGGGCCGTTCTATCACCCCTCCACTTT. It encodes CASSLNTGAVLSPLHF.

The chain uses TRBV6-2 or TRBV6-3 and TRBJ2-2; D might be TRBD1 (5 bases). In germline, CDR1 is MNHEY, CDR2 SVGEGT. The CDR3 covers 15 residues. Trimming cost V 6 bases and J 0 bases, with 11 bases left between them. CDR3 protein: CASSLRDPNTGELFF. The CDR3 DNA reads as TGTGCCAGCAGCCTCAGGGATCCGAACACCGGGGAGCTGTTTTTT.

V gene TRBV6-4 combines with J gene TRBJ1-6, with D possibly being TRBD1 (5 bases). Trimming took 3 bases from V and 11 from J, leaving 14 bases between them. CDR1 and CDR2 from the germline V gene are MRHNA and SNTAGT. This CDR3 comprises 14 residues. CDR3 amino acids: CASSEGGGTAPLHF. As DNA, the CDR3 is TGTGCCAGCAGTGAAGGAGGAGGGACGGCACCCCTCCACTTT.

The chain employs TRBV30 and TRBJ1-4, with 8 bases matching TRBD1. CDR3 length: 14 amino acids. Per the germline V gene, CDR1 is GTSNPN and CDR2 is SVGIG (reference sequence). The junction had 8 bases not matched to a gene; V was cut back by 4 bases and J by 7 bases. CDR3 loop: CAWKNQGASEKLFF. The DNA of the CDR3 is TGTGCCTGGAAAAATCAGGGGGCAAGTGAAAAACTGTTTTTT.

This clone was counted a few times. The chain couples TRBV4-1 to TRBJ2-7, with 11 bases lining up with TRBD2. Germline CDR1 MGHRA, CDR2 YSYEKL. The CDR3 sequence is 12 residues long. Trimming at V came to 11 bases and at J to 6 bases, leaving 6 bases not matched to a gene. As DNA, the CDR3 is TGCGCCCACCGACTAGCGGGATCCGAGCAGTACTTC. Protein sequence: CAHRLAGSEQYF.

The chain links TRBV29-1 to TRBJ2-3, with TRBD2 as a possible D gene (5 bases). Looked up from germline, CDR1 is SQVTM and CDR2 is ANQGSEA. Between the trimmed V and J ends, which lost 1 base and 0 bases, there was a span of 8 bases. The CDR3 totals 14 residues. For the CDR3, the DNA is TGCAGCGTTGAAGCGCGACTAAGCACAGATACGCAGTATTTT. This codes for CSVEARLSTDTQYF.

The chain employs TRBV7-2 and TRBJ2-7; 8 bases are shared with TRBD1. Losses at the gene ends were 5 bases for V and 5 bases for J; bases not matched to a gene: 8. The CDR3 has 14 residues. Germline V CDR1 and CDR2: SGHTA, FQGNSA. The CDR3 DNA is TGTGCCAGCAGCCTCACAAACAGGGGGAACGAGCAGTACTTC. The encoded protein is CASSLTNRGNEQYF.